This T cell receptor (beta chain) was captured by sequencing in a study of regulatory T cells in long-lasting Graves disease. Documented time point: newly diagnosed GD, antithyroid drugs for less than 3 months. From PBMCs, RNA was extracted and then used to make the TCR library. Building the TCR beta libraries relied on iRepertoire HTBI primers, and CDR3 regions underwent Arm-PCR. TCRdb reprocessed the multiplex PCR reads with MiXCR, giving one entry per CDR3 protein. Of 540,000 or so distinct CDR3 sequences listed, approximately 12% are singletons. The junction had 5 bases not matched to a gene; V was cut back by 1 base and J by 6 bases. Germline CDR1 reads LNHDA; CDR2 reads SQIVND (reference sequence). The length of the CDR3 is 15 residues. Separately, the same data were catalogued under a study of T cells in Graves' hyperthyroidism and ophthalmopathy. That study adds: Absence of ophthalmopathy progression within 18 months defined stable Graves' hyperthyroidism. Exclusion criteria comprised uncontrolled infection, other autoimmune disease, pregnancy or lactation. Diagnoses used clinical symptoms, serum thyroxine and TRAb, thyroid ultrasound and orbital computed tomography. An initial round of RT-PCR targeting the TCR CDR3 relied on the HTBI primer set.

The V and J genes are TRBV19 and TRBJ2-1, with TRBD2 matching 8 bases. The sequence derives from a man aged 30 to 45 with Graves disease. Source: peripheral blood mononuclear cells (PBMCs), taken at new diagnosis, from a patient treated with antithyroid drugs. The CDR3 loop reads CASSIAGGRSNEQFF. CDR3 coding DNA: TGTGCCAGTAGTATAGCGGGAGGGAGGAGCAATGAGCAGTTCTTC.